This TCR beta chain appears in the sequencing data of a study of blood T cell repertoires in COVID-19. Study-wide context: The cDNA or gDNA used as material had been derived from T cells, B-cell-depleted T cells, or PBMCs.

The data were produced by immunoSEQ multiplex PCR, yet TCRdb's version contains in-frame clones alone and is incomplete. The repertoire includes nearly 300,000 clones, about 81% of them detected once, and over 1.1% sits in the top ten. It was during active infection that Seattle patients were enrolled and then longitudinally followed. Germline V CDR1 and CDR2: MGHRA, YSYEKL. This CDR3 has 11 residues. V dropped 11 bases and J dropped 5 bases, with 12 bases sitting between them. The chain links TRBV4-1 to TRBJ1-1; D is unclear. The sequenced sample consisted of peripheral blood. This clonotype was obtained from a human donor with COVID-19, enrolled during active disease. The donor label of this sample is uncertain. CDR3 region: CAEAPGTEAFF. CDR3 DNA: TGCGCCGAAGCGCCGGGGACTGAAGCTTTCTTT.